The clone carrying this TCR beta chain showed up just a few times. This sample was taken from a study of T cell changes during pregnancy in multiple sclerosis. Assay: immunoSEQ multiplex PCR; the TCRdb copy retains only in-frame clones and omits some. The sample holds about 75,000 clones, around 90% seen once. The CDR3 loop spans 15 amino acids. V was pared by 3 bases and J by 1 base, with 12 bases between. The V gene's germline CDR1 is SGHNT and CDR2 YENEEA. The clonotype originates from a female donor with multiple sclerosis, enrolled in a pregnancy study. The starting material was CD4+ T cells from peripheral blood mononuclear cells, obtained before pregnancy. This chain uses TRBV11-3 with TRBJ1-1; D might be TRBD1 (5 bases). The CDR3 coding sequence is TGTGCCAGCAGCTTCAGGGTTTCCCGGAACACTGAAGCTTTCTTT. Translated, it gives CASSFRVSRNTEAFF. Drawing the rest from reference TRBV11-3 and TRBJ1-1, the complete variable domain is EAGVVQSPRYKIIEKKQPVAFWCNPISGHNTLYWYLQNLGQGPELLIRYENEEAVDDSQLPKDRFSAERLKGVDSTLKIQPAELGDSAVYLCASSFRVSRNTEAFFGQGTRLTVV.